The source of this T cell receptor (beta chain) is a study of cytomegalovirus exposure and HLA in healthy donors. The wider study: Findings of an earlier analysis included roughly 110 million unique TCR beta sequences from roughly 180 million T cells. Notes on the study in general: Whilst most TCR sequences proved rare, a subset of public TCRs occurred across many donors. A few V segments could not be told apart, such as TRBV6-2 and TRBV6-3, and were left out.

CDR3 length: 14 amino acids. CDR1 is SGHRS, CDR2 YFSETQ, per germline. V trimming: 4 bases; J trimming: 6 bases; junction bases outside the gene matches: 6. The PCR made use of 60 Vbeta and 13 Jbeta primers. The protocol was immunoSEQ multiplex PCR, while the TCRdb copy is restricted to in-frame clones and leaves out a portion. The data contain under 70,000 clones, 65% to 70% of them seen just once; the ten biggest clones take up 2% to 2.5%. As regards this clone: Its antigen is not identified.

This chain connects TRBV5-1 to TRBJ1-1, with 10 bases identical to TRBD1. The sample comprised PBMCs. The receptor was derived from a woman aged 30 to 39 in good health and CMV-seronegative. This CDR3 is CASSRGQGRAEAFF. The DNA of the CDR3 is TGCGCCAGCAGCCGGGGACAGGGGAGAGCTGAAGCTTTCTTT. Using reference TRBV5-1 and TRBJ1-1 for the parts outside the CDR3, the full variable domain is KAGVTQTPRYLIKTRGQQVTLSCSPISGHRSVSWYQQTPGQGLQFLFEYFSETQRNKGNFPGRFSGRQFSNSRSEMNVSTLELGDSALYLCASSRGQGRAEAFFGQGTRLTVV.